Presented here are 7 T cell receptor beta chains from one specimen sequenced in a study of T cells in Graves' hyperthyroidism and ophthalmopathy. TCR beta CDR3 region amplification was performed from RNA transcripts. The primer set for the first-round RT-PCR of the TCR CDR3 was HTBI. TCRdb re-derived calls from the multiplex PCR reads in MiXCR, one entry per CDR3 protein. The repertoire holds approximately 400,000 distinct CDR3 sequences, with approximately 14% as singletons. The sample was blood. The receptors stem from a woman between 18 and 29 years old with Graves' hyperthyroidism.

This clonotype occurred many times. The CDR3 DNA is TGTGCCGCCGCCGGGACAGAAAATTCACCCCTCCACTTT. Protein sequence: CAAAGTENSPLHF. V is TRBV30 and J is TRBJ1-6, with TRBD1 matching 7 bases. Trimming cost V 8 bases and J 7 bases; bases outside gene matches: 8. Germline CDR1 and CDR2: GTSNPN and SVGIG (reference sequence). The CDR3 consists of 13 residues.

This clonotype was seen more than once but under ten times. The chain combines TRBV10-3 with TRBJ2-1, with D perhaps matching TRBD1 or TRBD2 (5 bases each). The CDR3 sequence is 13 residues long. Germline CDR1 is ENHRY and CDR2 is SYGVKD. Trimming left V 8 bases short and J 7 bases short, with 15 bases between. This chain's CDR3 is CAIGDGSGNEQFF. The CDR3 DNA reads TGTGCCATCGGGGACGGTTCAGGGAATGAGCAGTTCTTC.

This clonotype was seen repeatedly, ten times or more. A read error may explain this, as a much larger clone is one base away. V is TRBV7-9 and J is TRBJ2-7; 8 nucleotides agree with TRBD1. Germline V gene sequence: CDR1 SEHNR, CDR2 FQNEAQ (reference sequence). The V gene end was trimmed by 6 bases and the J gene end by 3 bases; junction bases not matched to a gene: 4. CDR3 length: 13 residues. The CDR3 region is CASSLTGVYEQYF. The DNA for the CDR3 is TGTGCCAGCAGTCTGACAGGGGTCTACGAGCAGTACTTC.

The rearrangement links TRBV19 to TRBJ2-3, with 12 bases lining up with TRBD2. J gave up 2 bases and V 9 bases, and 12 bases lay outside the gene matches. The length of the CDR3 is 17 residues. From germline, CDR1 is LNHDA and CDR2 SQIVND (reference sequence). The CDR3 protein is CASSQRLAGVLTDTQYF. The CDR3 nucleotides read TGTGCCAGCTCCCAACGACTAGCGGGAGTTCTCACAGATACGCAGTATTTT.

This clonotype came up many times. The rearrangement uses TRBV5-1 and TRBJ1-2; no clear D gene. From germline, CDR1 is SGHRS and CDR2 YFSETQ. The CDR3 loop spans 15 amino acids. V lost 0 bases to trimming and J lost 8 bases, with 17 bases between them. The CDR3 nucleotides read TGCGCCAGCAGCTTGGCCTATGGGCAGACGGGAGGCTACACCTTC. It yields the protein CASSLAYGQTGGYTF.

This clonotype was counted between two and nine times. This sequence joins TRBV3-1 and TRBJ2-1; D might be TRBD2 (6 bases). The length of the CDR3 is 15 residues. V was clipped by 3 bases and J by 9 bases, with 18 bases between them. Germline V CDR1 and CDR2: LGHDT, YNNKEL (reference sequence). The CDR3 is CASSQFSFFGSEQFF. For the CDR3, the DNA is TGTGCCAGCAGCCAGTTTAGCTTCTTCGGGAGTGAGCAGTTCTTC.

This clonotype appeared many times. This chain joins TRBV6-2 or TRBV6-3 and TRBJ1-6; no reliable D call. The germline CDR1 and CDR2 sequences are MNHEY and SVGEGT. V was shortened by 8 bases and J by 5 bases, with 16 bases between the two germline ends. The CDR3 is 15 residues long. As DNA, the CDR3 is TGTGCCAGCGAAAAAAGCCGGGGAAATAATTCACCCCTCCACTTT. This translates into CASEKSRGNNSPLHF.